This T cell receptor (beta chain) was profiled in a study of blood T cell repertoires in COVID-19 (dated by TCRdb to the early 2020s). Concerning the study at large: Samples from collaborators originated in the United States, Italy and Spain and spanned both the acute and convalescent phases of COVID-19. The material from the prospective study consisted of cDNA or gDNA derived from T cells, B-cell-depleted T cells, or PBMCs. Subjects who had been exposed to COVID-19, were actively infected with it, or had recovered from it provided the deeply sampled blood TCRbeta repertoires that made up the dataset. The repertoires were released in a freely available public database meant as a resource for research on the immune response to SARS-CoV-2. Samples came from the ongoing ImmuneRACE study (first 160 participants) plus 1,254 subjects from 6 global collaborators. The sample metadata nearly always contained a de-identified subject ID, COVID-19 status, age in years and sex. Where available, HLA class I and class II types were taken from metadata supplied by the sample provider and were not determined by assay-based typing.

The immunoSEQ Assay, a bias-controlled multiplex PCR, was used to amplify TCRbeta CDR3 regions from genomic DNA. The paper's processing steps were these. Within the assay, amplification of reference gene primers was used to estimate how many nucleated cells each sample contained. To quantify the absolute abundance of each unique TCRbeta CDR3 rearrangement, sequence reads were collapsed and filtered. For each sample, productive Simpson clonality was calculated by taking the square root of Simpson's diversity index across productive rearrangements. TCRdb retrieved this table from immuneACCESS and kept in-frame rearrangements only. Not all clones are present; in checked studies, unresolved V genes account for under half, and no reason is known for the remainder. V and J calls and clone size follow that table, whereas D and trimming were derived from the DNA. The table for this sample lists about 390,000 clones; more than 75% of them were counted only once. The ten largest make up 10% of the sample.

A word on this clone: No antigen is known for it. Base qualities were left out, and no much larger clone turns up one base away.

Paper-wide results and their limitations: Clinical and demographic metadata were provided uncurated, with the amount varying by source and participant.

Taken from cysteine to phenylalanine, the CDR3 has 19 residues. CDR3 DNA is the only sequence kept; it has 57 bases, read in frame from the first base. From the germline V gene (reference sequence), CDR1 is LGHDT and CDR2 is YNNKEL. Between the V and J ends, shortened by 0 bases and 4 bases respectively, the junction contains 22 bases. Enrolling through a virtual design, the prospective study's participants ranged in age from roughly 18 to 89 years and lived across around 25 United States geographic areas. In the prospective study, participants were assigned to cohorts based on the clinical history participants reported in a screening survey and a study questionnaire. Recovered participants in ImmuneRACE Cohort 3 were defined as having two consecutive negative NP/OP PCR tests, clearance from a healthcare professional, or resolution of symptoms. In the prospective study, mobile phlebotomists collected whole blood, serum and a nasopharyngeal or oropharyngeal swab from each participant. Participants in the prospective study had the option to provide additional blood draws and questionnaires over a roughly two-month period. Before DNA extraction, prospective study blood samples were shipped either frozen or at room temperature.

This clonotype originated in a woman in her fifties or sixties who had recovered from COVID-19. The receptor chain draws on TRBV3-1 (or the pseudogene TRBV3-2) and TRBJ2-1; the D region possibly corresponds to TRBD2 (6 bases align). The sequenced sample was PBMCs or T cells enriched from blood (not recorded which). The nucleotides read TGTGCCAGCAGCCAAGACATGAATCCATCCGGGGGAGAATACAATGAGCAGTTCTTC. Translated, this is CASSQDMNPSGGEYNEQFF.